The 2 T cell receptor beta chains reported below all come from one sample, sequenced in a study of T cell responses to AZD1222 COVID-19 vaccine. Profiled with immunoSEQ multiplex PCR; TCRdb holds only in-frame clones, not every one. Found here are some 140,000 clones, 88% of them singletons; the top ten hold 3% to 3.5%. The material was peripheral blood, obtained on day 0 of AZD1222 vaccination. These receptors were taken from an adult in good health.

This chain uses TRBV7-9 with TRBJ2-7; 9 bases map to TRBD1. The CDR3 sequence is 14 residues long. The ends lost 4 bases at V and 3 bases at J; junction bases unmatched: 4. Germline assignment: CDR1 SEHNR and CDR2 FQNEAQ (reference sequence). The CDR3 here is CASSSTGGVYEQYF. In DNA form, the CDR3 reads TGTGCCAGCAGCTCGACAGGGGGTGTCTACGAGCAGTACTTC.

This clone was detected a few times. This chain joins TRBV5-1 and TRBJ1-2; the D gene is possibly TRBD1 (5 bases). CDR1 and CDR2 from the germline V gene are SGHRS and YFSETQ. The CDR3 has 14 amino acids. Trimming shortened V by 0 bases and J by 6 bases, and 12 bases separated the two germline ends. This CDR3 reads CASSLGGPPDGYTF. As DNA, the CDR3 is TGCGCCAGCAGCTTGGGGGGACCTCCGGATGGCTACACCTTC.